What follows describes a single T cell receptor beta chain. Its antigen is unidentified. This entry is derived from a study of T cell responses to AZD1222 COVID-19 vaccine. The CDR3 covers 17 residues. Germline values: CDR1 MNHEY, CDR2 SMNVEV (reference sequence). V was cut by 2 bases and J by 0 bases, with 11 bases left in between. Study conclusions and caveats: Clonal diversity was possibly underestimated; the donors were predominantly white British and more often female.

TCRdb's copy holds only in-frame clones and misses some; the assay was immunoSEQ multiplex PCR. This table holds about 94,000 clones, approximately 91% found once. Source: peripheral blood, taken on day 0 of AZD1222 vaccination. The chain links TRBV27 to TRBJ2-6; D not certain. The source of this sequence is an adult in good health. CDR3 nucleotides: TGTGCCAGCAGTTTAGACGGTTCACTCTCTGGGGCCAACGTCCTGACTTTC. Translating it yields CASSLDGSLSGANVLTF.